These 24 T cell receptor beta chains came from one sample sequenced in a study of early T cells in non-severe SARS-CoV-2 infection. MiXCR, run by TCRdb on the 5' RACE reads, gives a single entry per CDR3 protein. The repertoire holds 46,000 or so distinct CDR3 sequences, with under 15% as singletons. The specimen was whole blood. These receptor sequences come from an adult who was a healthcare worker with PCR-confirmed SARS-CoV-2 infection or an uninfected control (not recorded which).

This clonotype was recorded at least ten times. The chain recombines TRBV3-1 with TRBJ1-4; a possible D gene is TRBD1 (6 bases). CDR1 LGHDT and CDR2 YNNKEL come from the germline V gene (reference sequence). The CDR3 extends over 16 amino acids. Trimming shortened V by 4 bases and J by 6 bases, and 18 bases separated the two germline ends. The CDR3 sequence is CASSLDEGQNYEKLFF. CDR3 coding DNA: TGTGCCAGCAGCCTGGACGAAGGACAGAACTATGAAAAACTGTTTTTT.

CDR3 nucleotide sequence: TGTGCCAGCAGCGTAGTCGGGAGAGGCGAGCAGTACTTC. It codes for CASSVVGRGEQYF. J is TRBJ2-7 and V is TRBV9, with a possible D match to TRBD2 (6 bases). CDR1 and CDR2 from the germline V gene are SGDLS and YYNGEE. The CDR3 is 13 residues long. Trimming removed 0 bases from V and 6 bases from J, with 10 bases in between.

This clonotype has a handful of counts. This chain uses TRBV28 with TRBJ2-7, with D unclear. In germline, CDR1 is MDHEN, CDR2 SYDVKM. The CDR3 consists of 13 residues. The V and J ends lost 5 bases and 2 bases respectively, with 10 bases between them. The CDR3 spells CASSLARTYEQYF. The CDR3 DNA is TGTGCCAGCAGTCTGGCACGTACCTACGAGCAGTACTTC.

The V and J genes are TRBV6-5 and TRBJ1-1, with TRBD1 identical over 7 bases. Germline V CDR1 and CDR2: MNHEY, SVGAGI. Germline trimming cut 4 bases from V and 1 base from J; bases unmatched to any gene: 6. This CDR3 has 15 amino acids. The CDR3 coding sequence is TGTGCCAGCAGTTCCGGGACAGCCTCGAACACTGAAGCTTTCTTT. Its translation: CASSSGTASNTEAFF.

This clonotype was detected many times. At one end, the junction sequence differs from germline, possibly due to a read error. The chain joins TRBV7-9 to TRBJ2-5; D remains ambiguous. The CDR3 has 13 residues. Germline CDR1 is SEHNR and CDR2 is FQNEAQ (reference sequence). The CDR3 spells CASRLGVLETQYF. The CDR3, as DNA: TGTGCCAGCAGATTAGGAGTCCTAGAGACCCAGTACTTC.

In this sample, this clonotype turned up many times. V is TRBV30 and J is TRBJ1-2; tentative D call: TRBD1 (6 bases). V was shortened by 0 bases and J by 8 bases, with 13 bases between the two germline ends. Germline assignment: CDR1 GTSNPN and CDR2 SVGIG (reference sequence). The CDR3 is 13 residues long. The CDR3 DNA reads TGTGCCTGGAGTGTAATAAGGGGGGACGGCTACACCTTC. Its translation is CAWSVIRGDGYTF.

Note on this clonotype: Likely a read error: the CDR3 ends without its conserved phenylalanine or tryptophan. V gene TRBV10-3 combines with J gene TRBJ1-6; unclear D gene. Germline CDR1 ENHRY, CDR2 SYGVKD. CDR3 length equals 18 residues. V lost 0 bases, J lost 6 bases, and 18 bases lay in between. The CDR3 region is CAISESDLASLANSPLHI. The CDR3, as DNA: TGTGCCATCAGTGAGTCGGACCTAGCAAGCTTGGCTAATTCACCCCTCCACATT.

This clonotype was observed a single time. This chain connects TRBV28 to TRBJ2-3; 8 nucleotides agree with TRBD2. From germline, CDR1 is MDHEN and CDR2 SYDVKM. This CDR3 contains 13 residues. V lost 8 bases, J lost 6 bases, and 7 bases stayed unmatched. Written as DNA, the CDR3 is TGTGCCAGCCTTCTGGGCGGGAGGGATACGCAGTATTTT. Translated: CASLLGGRDTQYF.

This clonotype was counted at least ten times. The chain links TRBV28 to TRBJ2-7; 7 bases agree with TRBD1. This CDR3 is 15 amino acids long. The germline V gene encodes CDR1 MDHEN and CDR2 SYDVKM. J gave up 0 bases and V 7 bases, and 9 bases lay outside the gene matches. The CDR3 here is CASIIRGQSSYEQYF. The CDR3 DNA sequence: TGTGCCAGCATTATCCGGGGACAGAGCTCCTACGAGCAGTACTTC.

The chain couples TRBV15 to TRBJ1-2, with D possibly matching TRBD1 (6 bases). Germline values: CDR1 LNHNV, CDR2 YYDKDF (reference sequence). The CDR3 contains 13 residues. The V end lost 3 bases, the J end lost 4 bases, and 9 bases lay between the germline ends. CDR3 DNA sequence: TGTGCCACCAGCAGGGACAGATCCTATGGCTACACCTTC. It yields the protein CATSRDRSYGYTF.

J is TRBJ1-6 and V is TRBV2, with D unclear. CDR1 and CDR2 (germline): SNHLY, FYNNEI. The V end lost 6 bases, the J end lost 9 bases, and 12 bases lay between the germline ends. This CDR3 is 13 amino acids long. CDR3 nucleotides: TGTGCCAGCAGCCTCTCTCTTCGTTCACCCCTCCACTTT. This translates into CASSLSLRSPLHF.

This clonotype was picked up a small number of times. The CDR3 DNA reads TGTGCCAGCAGTTGGGGAACTTCGGGAGGGCCCCTATCTGAGCAGTTCTTC. Translating gives CASSWGTSGGPLSEQFF. The rearrangement uses TRBV2 and TRBJ2-1, with 8 nucleotides matching TRBD2. The V gene end was trimmed by 5 bases and the J gene end by 9 bases; junction bases not matched to a gene: 18. CDR3 length: 17 residues. Germline lookup yields CDR1 SNHLY and CDR2 FYNNEI.

This clonotype was observed a handful of times. The chain combines TRBV29-1 with TRBJ1-2; a weak D match, TRBD1 (6 bases). This CDR3 is built from 14 residues. The ends were cut back, 4 bases at V and 3 bases at J, with 15 bases in the middle. Germline CDR1 SQVTM, CDR2 ANQGSEA. As DNA, the CDR3 is TGCAGCGTTGGGCTACCGGACAGCCACTATGGCTACACCTTC. Translation gives CSVGLPDSHYGYTF.

This clonotype was counted only a few times. The chain links TRBV29-1 to TRBJ1-4; TRBD1 aligns across 12 bases. Unmatched junction bases numbered 17, after V lost 7 bases and J lost 5 bases. CDR1 is SQVTM, CDR2 ANQGSEA, per germline. The CDR3 is made up of 18 amino acids. DNA for the CDR3: TGCAGCGGAACCGGGACAGGGGGCCCGGGACCTAAGAATGAAAAACTGTTTTTT. This gives the protein CSGTGTGGPGPKNEKLFF. The variable domain in full, completed from reference TRBV29-1 and TRBJ1-4, reads SAVISQKPSRDICQRGTSLTIQCQVDSQVTMMFWYRQQPGQSLTLIATANQGSEATYESGFVIDKFPISRPNLTFSTLTVSNMSPEDSSIYLCSGTGTGGPGPKNEKLFFGSGTQLSVL.

The rearrangement links TRBV30 to TRBJ2-7; D remains unclear. The CDR3 contains 13 residues. Germline CDR1 GTSNPN, CDR2 SVGIG (reference sequence). Trimming took off 1 base at V and 1 base at J, with 8 bases between the two ends. The CDR3: CAWSDGESYEQYF. The CDR3 DNA follows: TGTGCCTGGAGTGACGGTGAGTCCTACGAGCAGTACTTC.

In this sample, this clonotype turned up once. The rearrangement links TRBV2 to TRBJ2-7; TRBD1 aligns across 9 bases. The CDR3 length is 14 residues. In germline, CDR1 is SNHLY, CDR2 FYNNEI. After removal of 4 bases from V and 2 bases from J, the junction contained 3 bases not matched to a gene. This CDR3 reads CASSGQGDTYEQYF. For the CDR3, the DNA is TGTGCCAGCAGTGGACAGGGGGACACCTACGAGCAGTACTTC.

This clonotype has only a few counts. This chain connects TRBV6-6 to TRBJ2-3; 12 bases are shared with TRBD2. This CDR3 region has 16 residues. Germline V gene sequence: CDR1 MNHNY, CDR2 SVGAGI (reference sequence). Germline trimming cut 6 bases from V and 1 base from J; bases unmatched to any gene: 5. In nucleotides, the CDR3 is TGTGCCAGCAGCACACTAGCGGGAGGCCGCACAGATACGCAGTATTTT. This gives the protein CASSTLAGGRTDTQYF.

At least ten counts were recorded for this clonotype. The chain links TRBV6-1 to TRBJ2-1, with 9 bases aligning to TRBD1. The V and J ends lost 1 base and 3 bases, in that order; junction bases with no gene match: 7. Germline-derived CDR1 and CDR2 are MNHNS and SASEGT. This CDR3 is 17 amino acids long. As DNA, the CDR3 is TGTGCCAGCAGTGAAGTATGGACAGGGGCGAACTACAATGAGCAGTTCTTC. It encodes CASSEVWTGANYNEQFF.

The chain joins TRBV28 to TRBJ2-1, with D unclear. Trimming took off 3 bases at V and 7 bases at J, with 7 bases between the two ends. Germline CDR1 MDHEN, CDR2 SYDVKM. The CDR3 length is 12 residues. The CDR3 DNA follows: TGTGCCAGCAGTTTCCTCAGGAATGAGCAGTTCTTC. Residues: CASSFLRNEQFF.

This clonotype was detected only a few times. The gene calls are TRBV5-1 and TRBJ2-3; D is ambiguous. Germline values: CDR1 SGHRS, CDR2 YFSETQ. V was trimmed by 2 bases and J by 0 bases, leaving 13 bases between them. The CDR3 covers 16 residues. CDR3 nucleotides: TGCGCCAGCAGCTTTAGTTTACGGAAAAGCACAGATACGCAGTATTTT. This sequence encodes CASSFSLRKSTDTQYF.

This clonotype was recorded at least ten times. The rearrangement uses TRBV6-5 and TRBJ2-1; 13 nucleotides agree with TRBD2. Germline V CDR1 and CDR2: MNHEY, SVGAGI. This CDR3 is 20 amino acids long. J gave up 0 bases and V 2 bases, and 10 bases lay outside the gene matches. The CDR3 spells CASSYHQVLAGGSSYNEQFF. The CDR3 DNA sequence: TGTGCCAGCAGTTACCACCAAGTACTAGCGGGAGGGAGCTCCTACAATGAGCAGTTCTTC.

At least ten counts were recorded for this clonotype. The chain couples TRBV20-1 to TRBJ2-3; perhaps TRBD2 as D (7 bases). This CDR3 is built from 16 residues. V lost 0 bases, J lost 4 bases, and 17 bases lay in between. CDR1 and CDR2 (germline): DFQATT, SNEGSKA (reference sequence). Here the CDR3 reads CSARDRGGAPPDTQYF. For the CDR3, the DNA is TGCAGTGCTAGAGATCGAGGGGGGGCCCCCCCAGATACGCAGTATTTT.

The table lists this clonotype with a count of one. The V and J genes are TRBV6-1 and TRBJ2-5; D call uncertain. The CDR3 is 13 amino acids. Germline CDR1 is MNHNS and CDR2 is SASEGT. V was trimmed by 6 bases and J by 2 bases, leaving 10 bases between them. CDR3 DNA: TGTGCCAGCAGCGGTACAGATCAAGAGACCCAGTACTTC. As protein: CASSGTDQETQYF.

This clonotype has at least ten counts. The CDR3 protein is CASSFRARPEAFF. The CDR3 region has the DNA TGTGCCAGCAGCTTTCGAGCCAGACCTGAAGCTTTCTTT. The rearrangement joins TRBV5-5 to TRBJ1-1; no firm D call. In germline, CDR1 is SGHKS, CDR2 YYEKEE (reference sequence). This CDR3 contains 13 residues. Trimming removed 2 bases at V and 6 bases at J, with 11 bases between.